This TCR beta chain was found in a study of shared clonotypes between healthy human individuals. Libraries were prepared by immunoSEQ multiplex PCR; TCRdb keeps only in-frame clonotypes and omits some of them. The sample carries about 610,000 clones, roughly 97% recorded once. Germline CDR1 reads LNHDA; CDR2 reads SQIVND (reference sequence). The V gene lost 3 bases and the J gene lost 6 bases, with 18 bases spanning the gap. The CDR3 loop spans 15 amino acids. Each sample came from a Caucasian adult donor living in Nashville, Tennessee. The source material was naive CD4+ T cells sorted from blood. Subset defined: CD45RA+ positively selected. The V and J genes are TRBV19 and TRBJ2-7; D is tentatively TRBD1 or TRBD2 (5 bases each). The receptor was isolated from a woman younger than 45 in good health. The CDR3: CASSMGPSRSSEQYF. The CDR3 coding sequence is TGTGCCAGTAGTATGGGGCCTAGCCGGAGCAGCGAGCAGTACTTC.